This passage covers 5 T cell receptor beta chains from one sample sequenced in a study of control samples from healthy donors and cancer patients. The method was immunoSEQ multiplex PCR; TCRdb's version includes in-frame clones alone and lacks a portion of them. The repertoire holds about 150,000 clones, with 90% to 95% as singletons. The material sequenced was blood. The receptors were gathered from a young man in good health.

This sequence joins TRBV5-1 and TRBJ2-3; D not resolved. Trimming left V 7 bases short and J 4 bases short, with 13 bases between. Germline lookup yields CDR1 SGHRS and CDR2 YFSETQ. The CDR3 length is 13 residues. The CDR3 loop is CASALEISDTQYF. The DNA of the CDR3 is TGCGCCAGCGCGCTTGAGATCTCAGATACGCAGTATTTT.

This clone was observed a single time. CDR3 DNA sequence: TGCGCCAGCAGCCAAGATCGGCAGGGACAGACCCAGTACTTC. This translates into CASSQDRQGQTQYF. The chain couples TRBV4-1 to TRBJ2-5; D could derive from TRBD1 or TRBD2 (5 bases each). The V gene lost 0 bases and the J gene lost 6 bases, with 11 bases spanning the gap. This CDR3 spans 14 amino acids. From germline, CDR1 is MGHRA and CDR2 YSYEKL.

The chain uses TRBV7-2 and TRBJ1-5; the D gene is possibly TRBD1 (6 bases). The V gene's germline CDR1 is SGHTA and CDR2 FQGNSA. The CDR3 is 16 residues long. The germline V and J ends were trimmed by 2 bases and 2 bases, with 13 bases remaining between them. CDR3 sequence: CASSLTGTWGNQPQHF. In nucleotides, the CDR3 is TGTGCCAGCAGCTTAACAGGGACTTGGGGCAATCAGCCCCAGCATTTT.

This chain joins TRBV7-9 and TRBJ2-7; weak D call: TRBD2 (5 bases). Germline CDR1 and CDR2: SEHNR and FQNEAQ (reference sequence). CDR3 size: 14 residues. V shed 4 bases and J shed 4 bases, with 14 bases lying between them. Written as DNA, the CDR3 is TGTGCCAGCAGCTCCCCGACGGGGTTGTACGAGCAGTACTTC. Translating gives CASSSPTGLYEQYF.

This rearrangement joins TRBV4-1 to TRBJ2-7; a weak D match, TRBD1 (6 bases). The CDR3 has 12 amino acids. The V gene's germline CDR1 is MGHRA and CDR2 YSYEKL. Trimming shortened V by 3 bases and J by 6 bases, and 9 bases separated the two germline ends. The CDR3 DNA follows: TGCGCCAGCAGCCAGAACAGGGTCGAGCAGTACTTC. Encoded protein: CASSQNRVEQYF.